These T cell receptor beta chains were read from a single sample in a study of T cells after yellow fever vaccination. TCRdb independently ran MiXCR on the 5' RACE reads; one entry per CDR3 protein. The data contain about 340,000 distinct CDR3 sequences, more than 8.5% of them singletons. Sample: PBMCs, taken on the day of the first yellow fever vaccination. The receptors were sampled from a man in his late teens or twenties who received the YFV17D yellow fever vaccine. CDR3s include the opening cysteine and the closing phenylalanine or tryptophan. D genes are given only for firm matches. Not all rows give a size; the values are once, few, many and, for expanded clones, a class.

>TRBJ1-4|NA|TRBV6-2/TRBV6-3|NA
CASSYRGQYHREKLFF
TGTGCCAGCAGTTATCGGGGACAATACCATCGGGAAAAACTGTTTTTT
>TRBJ2-6|many|TRBV20-1|NA
CSASMSRVYGANVLTF
TGCAGTGCTAGCATGTCCAGGGTATATGGGGCCAACGTCCTGACTTTC
>TRBJ1-2|many|TRBV4-2|NA
CASSQGYYGYTF
TGTGCCAGCAGCCAAGGGTACTATGGCTACACCTTC
>TRBJ2-7|few|TRBV20-1|TRBD1
CSARTGQDYEQYF
TGCAGTGCTAGAACGGGACAGGATTACGAGCAGTACTTC
>TRBJ2-6|few|TRBV29-1|TRBD1
CSVRTGGTFSGANVLTF
TGCAGCGTCAGGACAGGGGGGACCTTCTCTGGGGCCAACGTCCTGACTTTC
>TRBJ2-1|many|TRBV4-3|NA
CASSQGIPNNEQFF
TGCGCCAGCAGCCAAGGTATCCCCAACAATGAGCAGTTCTTC
>TRBJ2-2|few|TRBV6-2/TRBV6-3|TRBD1
CASKQGASTGELFF
TGTGCCAGCAAACAGGGGGCATCCACCGGGGAGCTGTTTTTT
>TRBJ2-7|many|TRBV27|TRBD1
CASSHGQGTEYF
TGTGCCAGCAGTCACGGACAGGGTACCGAGTACTTC
>TRBJ1-2|NA|TRBV20-1|NA
CSALVGDFHGYTF
TGCAGTGCTCTCGTGGGGGACTTCCATGGCTACACCTTC
>TRBJ2-3|NA|TRBV4-1|NA
CASSQGGNTDTQYF
TGCGCCAGCAGCCAAGGGGGAAACACAGATACGCAGTATTTT
>TRBJ1-5|many|TRBV20-1|NA
CSAQRGRESNQPQHF
TGCAGTGCTCAACGGGGGCGCGAGAGCAATCAGCCCCAGCATTTT
>TRBJ1-5|NA|TRBV12-5|NA
CASGKGQTQPQHF
TGTGCTAGTGGCAAGGGACAAACTCAGCCCCAGCATTTT
>TRBJ2-7|NA|TRBV5-1|NA
CASSLPGGYEQYF
TGCGCCAGCAGCCTACCTGGGGGCTACGAGCAGTACTTC
>TRBJ2-7|few|TRBV6-5|NA
CASSYDTTSYEQYF
TGTGCCAGCAGTTACGACACTACCTCCTACGAGCAGTACTTC
>TRBJ1-1|NA|TRBV19|NA
CASSINDLGTEAFF
TGTGCCAGTAGTATAAATGATTTGGGTACTGAAGCTTTCTTT
>TRBJ1-5|few|TRBV6-5|NA
CASSNSGGPAQPQHF
TGTGCCAGCAGTAACTCTGGGGGGCCGGCTCAGCCCCAGCATTTT
>TRBJ2-7|few|TRBV18|TRBD2
CASSPERGAFEQYF
TGTGCCAGCTCACCAGAGCGGGGGGCTTTCGAGCAGTACTTC
>TRBJ2-3|NA|TRBV20-1|TRBD1
CSAQGLDTQYF
TGCAGTGCACAGGGGTTAGATACGCAGTATTTT
>TRBJ1-1|NA|TRBV5-1|TRBD1
CASSSGQGAGYTEAFF
TGCGCCAGCAGCTCGGGACAGGGGGCGGGGTACACTGAAGCTTTCTTT
>TRBJ2-3|NA|TRBV19|TRBD1
CASSTPPLWDRGTDTQYF
TGTGCCAGTAGTACGCCCCCTCTTTGGGACAGGGGCACAGATACGCAGTATTTT
>TRBJ2-1|few|TRBV6-2/TRBV6-3|NA
CASRGSSTNHEQFF
TGTGCCAGCAGAGGTTCTAGCACGAACCATGAGCAGTTCTTC
>TRBJ2-3|NA|TRBV7-9|TRBD2
CASSRTLAGTDTQYF
TGTGCCAGCAGCCGTACGCTAGCGGGGACAGATACGCAGTATTTT
>TRBJ2-1|few|TRBV2|NA
CASSPWDTYNEQFF
TGTGCCAGCAGCCCCTGGGACACTTACAATGAGCAGTTCTTC
>TRBJ2-1|few|TRBV7-2|NA
CASRRNLIDNEQFF
TGTGCCAGCAGGAGGAACCTAATCGACAATGAGCAGTTCTTC
>TRBJ1-1|NA|TRBV6-5|NA
CASSLFQGSPEAFF
TGTGCCAGCAGCTTATTCCAGGGGAGCCCTGAAGCTTTCTTT
>TRBJ2-1|few|TRBV5-1|TRBD1
CASSSVTGLTYNEQFF
TGCGCCAGCAGCTCCGTGACAGGGCTCACCTACAATGAGCAGTTCTTC
>TRBJ2-1|few|TRBV7-9|NA
CASSLVGGHPDNEQFF
TGTGCCAGCAGCTTAGTAGGGGGACACCCGGACAATGAGCAGTTCTTC
>TRBJ1-1|NA|TRBV29-1|NA
CSVSTYQNTEAFF
TGCAGCGTCTCGACGTATCAGAACACTGAAGCTTTCTTT
>TRBJ2-4|few|TRBV29-1|NA
CSVVGQAKNIQYF
TGCAGCGTGGTAGGGCAAGCCAAAAACATTCAGTACTTC
>TRBJ1-1|few|TRBV6-5|NA
CASSYSSATEAFF
TGTGCCAGCAGTTACTCTTCCGCCACTGAAGCTTTCTTT
>TRBJ1-2|many|TRBV24-1|TRBD1
CATRDRADGYTF
TGTGCCACCAGGGACAGGGCTGATGGCTACACCTTC
>TRBJ2-3|NA|TRBV5-4|NA
CASSLRGARPDTQYF
TGTGCCAGCAGCTTGCGGGGGGCCCGCCCGGATACGCAGTATTTT
>TRBJ2-3|NA|TRBV20-1|TRBD2
CSASSLGGERTDTQYF
TGCAGTGCTTCTAGCTTGGGGGGGGAACGGACAGATACGCAGTATTTT
>TRBJ1-5|few|TRBV3-1|NA
CASSQGRGENQPQHF
TGTGCCAGCAGCCAAGGGAGGGGGGAAAATCAGCCCCAGCATTTT
>TRBJ2-3|few|TRBV5-1|TRBD2
CASSILAGGADTQYF
TGCGCCAGCAGCATTCTAGCGGGGGGTGCAGATACGCAGTATTTT
>TRBJ2-1|NA|TRBV5-6|NA
CASSPATGPPYNEQFF
TGTGCCAGCAGCCCCGCAACGGGACCACCCTACAATGAGCAGTTCTTC
>TRBJ1-5|NA|TRBV20-1|NA
CSARARNQPQHF
TGCAGTGCTAGAGCTCGGAATCAGCCCCAGCATTTT
>TRBJ1-2|many|TRBV12-3/TRBV12-4|TRBD1
CASSFLLYRGKNYGYTF
TGTGCCAGCAGTTTCCTTCTCTACAGGGGGAAGAACTATGGCTACACCTTC
>TRBJ1-4|few|TRBV5-1|NA
CASSLEGLSNEKLFF
TGCGCCAGCAGCTTGGAGGGACTTTCTAATGAAAAACTGTTTTTT
>TRBJ1-2|NA|TRBV28|TRBD1
CASIPGQGILYYGYTF
TGTGCCAGCATTCCGGGACAGGGGATCCTCTACTATGGCTACACCTTC
>TRBJ2-3|NA|TRBV7-3|NA
CASSLGHVSTDTQYF
TGTGCCAGCAGCTTGGGCCACGTTAGCACAGATACGCAGTATTTT
>TRBJ2-3|many|TRBV5-1|TRBD1
CASSSGTGRTDTQYF
TGCGCCAGCAGCTCCGGGACAGGGCGCACAGATACGCAGTATTTT
>TRBJ2-3|NA|TRBV6-1|NA
CTSSEAPGHLTDTQYF
TGTACCAGCAGTGAAGCGCCAGGCCACCTCACAGATACGCAGTATTTT
>TRBJ2-1|few|TRBV20-1|NA
CSARESSSYNEQFF
TGCAGTGCTAGAGAGTCTAGCTCCTACAATGAGCAGTTCTTC
>TRBJ2-4|many|TRBV25-1|NA
CASSEYEGRSAKNIQYF
TGTGCCAGCAGTGAATATGAGGGGAGATCGGCCAAAAACATTCAGTACTTC
>TRBJ2-1|few|TRBV4-2|TRBD2
CASSQALSSGGGYNEQFF
TGTGCCAGCAGCCAAGCGCTCTCTAGCGGGGGGGGATACAATGAGCAGTTCTTC
>TRBJ2-5|few|TRBV28|TRBD1
CASSPGQGETQYF
TGTGCCAGCAGCCCGGGACAGGGAGAGACCCAGTACTTC
>TRBJ2-1|many|TRBV12-3/TRBV12-4|NA
CASSLVTRAGNEQFF
TGTGCCAGCAGTTTAGTCACAAGGGCCGGGAATGAGCAGTTCTTC